These 11 T cell receptor beta chains share one sample of origin, sequenced in a study of cytomegalovirus exposure and HLA in healthy donors. Primers: 60 Vbeta forward and 13 Jbeta reverse. TCRdb's table, derived via immunoSEQ multiplex PCR, lists solely in-frame clones and lacks some. The sample holds 100,000 or so clones; around 67% are singletons and the top ten take under 3%. Source material: PBMCs. The receptors were sampled from a man aged 45-60 years in good health and CMV-seronegative.

The rearrangement uses TRBV5-1 and TRBJ1-2; TRBD1 aligns across 7 bases. Germline values: CDR1 SGHRS, CDR2 YFSETQ. Losses at the gene ends were 0 bases for V and 7 bases for J; bases not matched to a gene: 6. This CDR3 spans 14 amino acids. This CDR3 is CASSLETGDGGYTF. The CDR3 DNA reads TGCGCCAGCAGCTTGGAAACAGGGGATGGTGGCTACACCTTC.

The chain employs TRBV2 and TRBJ1-5; 7 bases fit TRBD1. V shed 5 bases and J 3 bases; nucleotides not matched to a gene: 4. CDR3 length: 14 amino acids. Germline V gives CDR1 SNHLY, CDR2 FYNNEI. The chain's CDR3 is CASSWGQHNQPQHF. The DNA of the CDR3 is TGTGCCAGCAGTTGGGGACAGCACAATCAGCCCCAGCATTTT.

The chain employs TRBV10-1 and TRBJ2-7; 8 nucleotides agree with TRBD2. This CDR3 has 15 amino acids. V was clipped by 0 bases and J by 4 bases; unmatched bases: 5. CDR1 is WNHNN, CDR2 SYGVQD, per germline (reference sequence). The CDR3 DNA is TGCGCCAGCAGTGAGTCTCGGGGGGGAACATACGAGCAGTACTTC. As protein: CASSESRGGTYEQYF.

The chain joins TRBV5-4 to TRBJ2-5, with D maybe TRBD2 (6 bases). Germline V lookup: CDR1 SGHNT, CDR2 YYREEE (reference sequence). V was pared by 4 bases and J by 4 bases, with 26 bases between. The CDR3 length is 18 residues. CDR3 sequence: CASSSGGLHTSHTETQYF. The CDR3 DNA reads as TGTGCCAGCAGCAGCGGAGGACTCCACACTAGCCACACAGAGACCCAGTACTTC.

The chain has TRBV15 and TRBJ2-3, with 7 bases identical to TRBD2. This CDR3 is 15 amino acids long. The V gene's germline CDR1 is LNHNV and CDR2 YYDKDF (reference sequence). V lost 5 bases to trimming and J lost 1 base; unmatched junction nucleotides: 6. The CDR3 DNA reads as TGTGCCACCAGCCGGGAGGCGGGGGGCACAGATACGCAGTATTTT. The encoded protein is CATSREAGGTDTQYF.

This clone was seen once. The genes are TRBV5-1 and TRBJ2-7; TRBD1 is a possible D gene (5 bases). With 5 bases removed from V and 6 bases from J, the gap between germline ends came to 21 bases. The CDR3 sequence is 15 residues long. CDR1 and CDR2 from the germline V gene are SGHRS and YFSETQ. The CDR3 nucleotides read TGCGCCAGCAGTAACACGGAGCAGGGTATTAGCGAGCAGTACTTC. Translating gives CASSNTEQGISEQYF.

The chain uses TRBV5-4 and TRBJ2-3; 8 positions agree with TRBD2. Germline values: CDR1 SGHNT, CDR2 YYREEE (reference sequence). J was trimmed by 0 bases and V by 4 bases; bases with no gene match: 4. The CDR3 runs 15 residues. The CDR3, as DNA: TGTGCCAGCAGCCCGGGGGGGCTGAGCACAGATACGCAGTATTTT. Translation gives CASSPGGLSTDTQYF.

The chain has TRBV5-4 and TRBJ2-5; D is ambiguous. This CDR3 spans 15 amino acids. Trimming cost V 0 bases and J 3 bases, with 12 bases left between them. CDR1 and CDR2 (germline): SGHNT, YYREEE (reference sequence). This CDR3 reads CASSLGGLRKETQYF. In nucleotides, the CDR3 is TGTGCCAGCAGCTTGGGCGGTCTACGGAAAGAGACCCAGTACTTC.

In its sample, this clone was seen once. The chain uses TRBV27 and TRBJ1-1; possibly TRBD1 for D (5 bases). This CDR3 region has 11 residues. In germline, CDR1 is MNHEY, CDR2 SMNVEV (reference sequence). Trimming left V 10 bases short and J 8 bases short, with 14 bases between. In DNA form, the CDR3 reads TGTGCCATCAGAAGGGGTACCGAAGCTTTCTTT. Translating it yields CAIRRGTEAFF.

This clone was found a few times. J is TRBJ2-5 and V is TRBV7-2, with TRBD2 identical over 8 bases. With 3 bases clipped from V and 1 base from J, the junction kept 4 bases outside the gene matches. The germline CDR1 and CDR2 sequences are SGHTA and FQGNSA. The CDR3 is made up of 15 amino acids. The CDR3 reads CASSLGGGPQETQYF. The DNA for the CDR3 is TGTGCCAGCAGCTTGGGCGGGGGGCCCCAAGAGACCCAGTACTTC.

This sequence joins TRBV11-2 and TRBJ2-7, with unresolved D. Germline assignment: CDR1 SGHAT and CDR2 FQNNGV. This CDR3 spans 12 amino acids. Deletions cut 10 bases from V and 4 bases from J, with 14 bases between. The CDR3 DNA reads as TGTGCCACTTCACCCGGGTGGTACGAGCAGTACTTC. Its translation is CATSPGWYEQYF.